The 19 T cell receptor beta chains reported below all come from one sample, sequenced in a study of blood T cell repertoires in COVID-19. The repertoire was sequenced with immunoSEQ multiplex PCR; TCRdb's copy has only in-frame clones and lacks some. The sample records about 220,000 clones, 80% to 85% being singletons. Sequencing used peripheral blood. These TCRs come from a woman aged 70-85 years with COVID-19, enrolled during active disease.

This clone was counted only a few times. V and J are TRBV30 and TRBJ2-7; D perhaps matches TRBD1 (6 bases). The CDR3 runs 13 residues. Trimming left V 5 bases short and J 0 bases short, with 11 bases between. Germline V gives CDR1 GTSNPN, CDR2 SVGIG (reference sequence). The CDR3 protein is CAWQGSSSYEQYF. The DNA of the CDR3 is TGTGCCTGGCAGGGGTCTAGCTCCTACGAGCAGTACTTC.

V usage is TRBV7-2 and J usage is TRBJ1-2; weak D call: TRBD1 (5 bases). Trimming cost V 5 bases and J 3 bases, with 16 bases left between them. The germline CDR1 and CDR2 sequences are SGHTA and FQGNSA. CDR3 length: 15 amino acids. The CDR3 region is CASSVGGGGDYGYTF. CDR3 nucleotides: TGTGCCAGCAGCGTGGGGGGAGGCGGTGACTATGGCTACACCTTC.

The sample holds a few counts of this clone. V is TRBV16 and J is TRBJ1-6; 8 bases map to TRBD1. The CDR3 contains 15 residues. V lost 7 bases, J lost 13 bases, and 15 bases stayed unmatched. Germline lookup yields CDR1 KGHSY and CDR2 FQNENV. The CDR3 loop reads CASTLDGQGSVPLHF. In DNA form, the CDR3 reads TGTGCCAGCACCCTCGACGGACAGGGCTCTGTTCCCCTCCACTTT.

The chain uses TRBV4-1 and TRBJ2-7, with 7 bases aligning to TRBD1. The germline V gene has CDR1 MGHRA and CDR2 YSYEKL. The ends lost 2 bases at V and 4 bases at J; junction bases unmatched: 8. The CDR3 has 15 residues. The CDR3 reads CASSQLAGTVYEQYF. DNA for the CDR3: TGCGCCAGCAGCCAATTAGCAGGGACAGTATACGAGCAGTACTTC.

This chain joins TRBV30 and TRBJ2-7; maybe TRBD1 (5 bases). The germline CDR1 and CDR2 sequences are GTSNPN and SVGIG (reference sequence). V shed 2 bases and J shed 3 bases, with 14 bases lying between them. This CDR3 spans 14 amino acids. This CDR3 reads CAWSLGQGVYEQYF. CDR3 nucleotide sequence: TGTGCCTGGAGTTTAGGTCAGGGTGTCTACGAGCAGTACTTC.

The CDR3 DNA is TGTGCCAGCAGGGCTGGACAGATCGCAACTAATGAAAAACTGTTTTTT. The encoded protein is CASRAGQIATNEKLFF. The rearrangement links TRBV2 to TRBJ1-4; D perhaps matches TRBD1 (6 bases). The V end was cut by 6 bases, the J end by 0 bases, with 14 bases between. The germline V gene has CDR1 SNHLY and CDR2 FYNNEI. CDR3 length equals 16 residues.

This chain links TRBV7-9 with TRBJ1-4; a weak D match, TRBD1 (5 bases). The germline V gene has CDR1 SEHNR and CDR2 FQNEAQ (reference sequence). There are 12 residues in the CDR3. Trimming pared 5 bases from V and 8 bases from J, leaving 9 bases between. The CDR3 is CASSPPGEKLFF. The CDR3 bases are TGTGCCAGCAGCCCTCCAGGGGAAAAACTGTTTTTT.

The chain recombines TRBV7-2 with TRBJ1-2; maybe TRBD1 (6 bases). Germline V gene data show CDR1 as SGHTA and CDR2 as FQGNSA. The ends were cut back, 10 bases at V and 10 bases at J, with 13 bases in the middle. This CDR3 is built from 10 residues. The CDR3 sequence is CATGEVAYTF. The CDR3 DNA follows: TGTGCCACAGGGGAAGTGGCCTACACCTTC.

The chain uses TRBV7-2 and TRBJ1-2, with 7 bases aligning to TRBD1. The CDR3 extends over 15 amino acids. Germline-derived CDR1 and CDR2 are SGHTA and FQGNSA. The V gene end was trimmed by 5 bases and the J gene end by 3 bases; junction bases not matched to a gene: 9. The CDR3 region has the DNA TGTGCCAGCAGCCTTACCGGACAGGTCGACTATGGCTACACCTTC. Its protein product is CASSLTGQVDYGYTF. The full variable domain, its missing parts supplied by reference TRBV7-2 and TRBJ1-2, is GAGVSQSPSNKVTEKGKDVELRCDPISGHTALYWYRQSLGQGLEFLIYFQGNSAPDKSGLPSDRFSAERTGGSVSTLTIQRTQQEDSAVYLCASSLTGQVDYGYTFGSGTRLTVV.

There are a few counts of this clone. The J gene is TRBJ2-1, the V gene TRBV11-2; D is unresolved. Trimming took 6 bases from V and 0 from J, leaving 15 bases between them. This CDR3 contains 16 residues. CDR1 is SGHAT, CDR2 FQNNGV, per germline. CDR3 protein: CASSPLTPSSYNEQFF. CDR3 bases: TGTGCCAGCAGTCCCCTGACTCCGAGCTCCTACAATGAGCAGTTCTTC.

The chain employs TRBV28 and TRBJ1-3; D may be TRBD1 (6 bases). This CDR3 is 15 amino acids long. CDR1 and CDR2 (germline): MDHEN, SYDVKM. The germline V and J ends were trimmed by 7 bases and 8 bases, with 21 bases remaining between them. The CDR3 sequence: CASNPPGGRGDTIYF. DNA for the CDR3: TGTGCCAGCAACCCGCCCGGGGGGCGCGGGGACACCATATATTTT.

This rearrangement joins TRBV7-8 to TRBJ2-3; 8 bases match TRBD1. V lost 5 bases to trimming and J lost 7 bases; unmatched junction nucleotides: 8. The CDR3 is made up of 14 amino acids. Germline lookup yields CDR1 SGHVS and CDR2 FQNEAQ. The CDR3 region has the DNA TGTGCCAGCAGCATACAGGGGGGAGAATATACGCAGTATTTT. This gives the protein CASSIQGGEYTQYF.

This clone appeared a single time. The V gene is TRBV28, the J gene TRBJ1-5; TRBD1 agrees at 7 bases. Germline trimming cut 3 bases from V and 5 bases from J; bases unmatched to any gene: 7. The CDR3 extends over 15 amino acids. CDR1 and CDR2 (germline): MDHEN, SYDVKM. The DNA of the CDR3 is TGTGCCAGCAGTTTGCCTCAGGGGGAGGATCAGCCCCAGCATTTT. It is translated as CASSLPQGEDQPQHF.

This clone was observed a handful of times. The rearrangement joins TRBV6-6 to TRBJ2-7; perhaps TRBD1 as D (7 bases). The CDR3 loop spans 12 amino acids. Germline CDR1 MNHNY, CDR2 SVGAGI (reference sequence). V dropped 5 bases and J dropped 5 bases, with 10 bases sitting between them. The CDR3 here is CASSRGTDEQYF. As DNA, the CDR3 is TGTGCCAGCAGTCGCGGGACAGACGAGCAGTACTTC.

This clone appeared a single time. The sample holds other DNA sequences that translate to the same CDR3. The rearrangement joins TRBV18 to TRBJ1-2, with 9 bases lining up with TRBD1. CDR3 length: 13 amino acids. After removal of 3 bases from V and 6 bases from J, the junction contained 2 bases not matched to a gene. In germline, CDR1 is KGHSH, CDR2 LQKENI. The CDR3 reads CASSPTGGNGYTF. The CDR3 nucleotides are TGTGCCAGCTCACCGACAGGGGGAAATGGCTACACCTTC.

The genes are TRBV2 and TRBJ2-7; maybe TRBD2 (6 bases). Trimming stripped 9 bases from V and 4 bases from J, with 22 bases between. Germline CDR1 and CDR2: SNHLY and FYNNEI. CDR3 length: 15 amino acids. The CDR3 nucleotides read TGTGCCAGTACCACCTTGGTCGACGGGGGTTACGAGCAGTACTTC. As protein: CASTTLVDGGYEQYF.

The chain carries TRBV9 and TRBJ1-2; D is ambiguous. The CDR3 is made up of 13 amino acids. V was shortened by 3 bases and J by 5 bases, with 11 bases between the two germline ends. Germline CDR1 and CDR2: SGDLS and YYNGEE. For the CDR3, the DNA is TGTGCCAGCAGCGGGACCCGAGGGTATGGCTACACCTTC. Translated, it gives CASSGTRGYGYTF.

The V and J genes are TRBV6-5 and TRBJ2-7; 7 nucleotides agree with TRBD2. In germline, CDR1 is MNHEY, CDR2 SVGAGI. The V gene end was trimmed by 7 bases and the J gene end by 7 bases; junction bases not matched to a gene: 10. CDR3 length: 13 amino acids. The CDR3 DNA is TGTGCCAGCACCAACTACTACGGGGGGGAGCAGTACTTC. It specifies CASTNYYGGEQYF.

The rearrangement uses TRBV9 and TRBJ2-7, with 7 bases that match TRBD1. The CDR3 contains 14 residues. Per the germline V gene, CDR1 is SGDLS and CDR2 is YYNGEE. After removal of 4 bases from V and 1 base from J, the junction contained 5 bases not matched to a gene. The DNA for the CDR3 is TGTGCCAGCAGCAACAGGGACAGTTCCTACGAGCAGTACTTC. It encodes CASSNRDSSYEQYF.